A selection of T cell receptor beta chains follows, all from one sample in a study of shared clonotypes between healthy human individuals. TCRdb's table, derived via immunoSEQ multiplex PCR, lists solely in-frame clones and lacks some. The table shows about 1.1 million clones, with roughly 80% occurring only once. Material for sequencing was memory CD4+ T cells from PBMCs. These TCRs come from a man aged 18 to 29 in good health. Some clones in this sample may be carry-over from other donors' samples. CDR3s leave out the opening cysteine and the closing phenylalanine or tryptophan. Each record gives: J gene, D gene, V gene, CDR3 length, CDR3 protein. The D gene is left open where the match is weak.

TRBJ1-5,.,TRBV28,12,ASRSTLRRQPQH
TRBJ1-1,.,TRBV19,12,ASTWGAGNTEAF
TRBJ1-1,.,TRBV4-2,15,ASSQGLGNLENTEAF
TRBJ1-5,.,TRBV9,12,ASSVGQGGQPQH
TRBJ2-3,.,TRBV19,11,ASSPWMADTQY
TRBJ2-7,TRBD2,TRBV28,21,ASSLSVATLTSGRAVVSYEQY
TRBJ2-7,TRBD2,TRBV30,11,AWRIAGGPQQY
TRBJ2-5,.,TRBV7-6,11,ASSLDLGGTQY
TRBJ2-2,.,TRBV11-3,13,ASSLDRAGTGELF
TRBJ2-1,TRBD2,TRBV5-6,13,ASAGSGRAYNEQF
TRBJ2-1,.,TRBV5-1,13,ASSFLGLSYNEQF
TRBJ1-1,.,TRBV27,11,ASSLFRRAEAF
TRBJ2-5,.,TRBV5-8,12,ASVRYSGEETQY
TRBJ1-1,TRBD1,TRBV18,12,ASSTTGANTEAF
TRBJ2-2,.,TRBV11-3,11,ASSTYLAGELF
TRBJ2-2,.,TRBV2,12,ASLKQQNTGELF
TRBJ1-1,.,TRBV30,12,AWSGPIWGTEAF
TRBJ1-5,.,TRBV5-1,11,ASSGGAGQPQH
TRBJ2-3,.,TRBV4-2,11,AAGSPSTDTQY
TRBJ2-5,.,TRBV4-2,12,ASSPYPAGETQY
TRBJ2-7,TRBD2,TRBV9,12,ASSVAGGRYEQY
TRBJ2-5,.,TRBV2,13,ASALPRDLTGTQY
TRBJ2-7,.,TRBV18,12,ASSPGLTSYEQY
TRBJ1-1,.,TRBV28,13,ASSLRGNRNTEAF